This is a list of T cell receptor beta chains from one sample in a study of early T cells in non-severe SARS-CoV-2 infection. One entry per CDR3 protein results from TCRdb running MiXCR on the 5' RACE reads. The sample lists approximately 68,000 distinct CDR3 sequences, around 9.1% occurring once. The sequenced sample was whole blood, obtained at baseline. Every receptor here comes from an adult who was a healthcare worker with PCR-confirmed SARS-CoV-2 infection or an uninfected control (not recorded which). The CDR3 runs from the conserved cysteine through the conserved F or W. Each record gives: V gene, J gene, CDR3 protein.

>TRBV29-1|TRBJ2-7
CSVAKLGTSGEQYF
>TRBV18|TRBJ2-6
CASSPGGANVLTF
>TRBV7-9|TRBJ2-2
CASSLFAGAHTGELFF
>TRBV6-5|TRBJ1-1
CASSVGTANTEAFF
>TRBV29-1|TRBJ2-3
CSVYESGGADTQYF
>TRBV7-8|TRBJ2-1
CASSLTTPRLTYNEQFF
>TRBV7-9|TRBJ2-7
CASSPSSGGPAHEQYF
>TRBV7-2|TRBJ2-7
CASSTRTGPSYEQYF
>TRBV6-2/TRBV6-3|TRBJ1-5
CASRALQGLGNQPQHF
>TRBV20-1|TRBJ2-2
CSAREGGRTTGELFF
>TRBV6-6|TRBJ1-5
CASSYPPGKSNQPQHF
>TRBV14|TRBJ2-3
CASSTSQDTQYF
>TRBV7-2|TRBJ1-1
CASSSDWNTEAFF
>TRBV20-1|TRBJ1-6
CSARGQPSYNSPLHF
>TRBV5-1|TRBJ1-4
CASSWTGFEKLFF
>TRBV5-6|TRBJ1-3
CASSFGGVGNTIYF
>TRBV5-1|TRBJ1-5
CASSFGGDGQPQHF
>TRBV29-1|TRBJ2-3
CSVGLAGGDTQYF
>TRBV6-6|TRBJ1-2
CASSRGQDRSYGYTF
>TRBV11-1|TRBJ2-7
CASSWDTRYEQYF
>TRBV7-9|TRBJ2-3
CASSGTGALGADTQYF
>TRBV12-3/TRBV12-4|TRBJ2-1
CASSLAQRGSEQFF
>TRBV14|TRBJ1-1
CASSQDSGGRGAFF
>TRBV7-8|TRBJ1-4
CASSLGEGQGYEKLFF
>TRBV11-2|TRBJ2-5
CASSATDQETQYF
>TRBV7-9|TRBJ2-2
CASSPPRDRVTGELFF
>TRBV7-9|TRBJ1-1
CASSLAATTEAFF
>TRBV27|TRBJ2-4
CASSSLKIAKNIQYF
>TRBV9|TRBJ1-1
CASSGGQGNTEAFF
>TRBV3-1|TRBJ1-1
CASCQVSVQSEAFF
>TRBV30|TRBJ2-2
CAWSRQGPLTGELFF
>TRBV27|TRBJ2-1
CASKGTGKFNEQFF
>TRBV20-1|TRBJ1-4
CSARDGGGSTNEKLFF
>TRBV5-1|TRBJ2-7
CASSLGRSPYEQYF
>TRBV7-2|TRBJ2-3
CASSFLAGGLGFTDTQYF
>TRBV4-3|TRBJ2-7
CASSAGLAYEQYF
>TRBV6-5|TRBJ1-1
CASSYSTGLNTEAFF
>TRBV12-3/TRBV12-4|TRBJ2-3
CASTSATGRTDTQYF
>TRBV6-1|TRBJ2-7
CASRSGTDLYEQYF
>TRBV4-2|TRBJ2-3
CASSHSGTTRGTDTQYF
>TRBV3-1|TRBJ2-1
CASSPAGRAYNEQFF
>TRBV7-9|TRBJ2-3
CASSVDSYF
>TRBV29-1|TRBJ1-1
CSVTRTGRNPEAFF